The 13 T cell receptor beta chains reported below all come from one sample, sequenced in a study of cytomegalovirus exposure and HLA in healthy donors (dated by TCRdb to about 2017). To prepare the library, the immunoSEQ multiplex PCR assay was applied. For the multiplex PCR, a mixture combining 60 forward primers for TCR Vbeta segments and 13 reverse primers for TCR Jbeta segments was used. The source is immuneACCESS, and TCRdb retained only in-frame sequences with V and J called. Part of the clones is not carried over; for the studies checked, unresolved V genes explain less than half of this, and the remainder is unexplained. A total of 130,000 or so clones appear in this sample, roughly 78% of them only once. Roughly 5% of the sample is taken by the ten largest. Source material: PBMCs. Receptors originate from a man aged 25-45 years in good health and CMV-seronegative.

This chain connects TRBV9 to TRBJ2-2; 8 positions agree with TRBD2. CDR1 and CDR2 (germline): SGDLS, YYNGEE. The trim removed 4 bases at V and 7 bases at J, leaving 12 bases unmatched. CDR3 size: 16 residues. As DNA, the CDR3 is TGTGCCAGCAGCAACCCCGGGACTAGAAGTTTCGGGGAGCTGTTTTTT. It encodes CASSNPGTRSFGELFF.

This chain links TRBV19 with TRBJ2-2; TRBD2 matches 10 bases. Germline CDR1 reads LNHDA; CDR2 reads SQIVND (reference sequence). The CDR3 spans 14 residues. With 7 bases clipped from V and 6 bases from J, the junction kept 5 bases outside the gene matches. The CDR3 region is CASKSGRAAGELFF. The CDR3 nucleotides are TGTGCCAGTAAAAGCGGGAGGGCCGCCGGGGAGCTGTTTTTT.

The V and J genes are TRBV10-3 and TRBJ1-6; D is possibly TRBD1 (5 bases). V was pared by 4 bases and J by 2 bases, with 12 bases between. The CDR3 spans 16 residues. CDR1 and CDR2 from the germline V gene are ENHRY and SYGVKD. CDR3 sequence (DNA): TGTGCCATCAGTGGGGAGGGGCTGACCTATAATTCACCCCTCCACTTT. Protein: CAISGEGLTYNSPLHF.

The rearrangement links TRBV29-1 to TRBJ1-5, with no clear D. V lost 6 bases and J 7 bases, leaving 16 bases between the germline ends. The CDR3 has 13 residues. The germline gives CDR1 SQVTM, CDR2 ANQGSEA. The CDR3 region is CSVAGNLGQPQHF. CDR3 DNA sequence: TGCAGCGTGGCGGGGAACTTGGGGCAGCCCCAGCATTTT.

V is TRBV7-3 and J is TRBJ2-5; 8 positions agree with TRBD1. Per germline, CDR1 SGHTA and CDR2 FQGTGA. The CDR3 is made up of 16 amino acids. The ends lost 2 bases at V and 1 base at J; junction bases unmatched: 6. CDR3 coding DNA: TGTGCCAGCAGCTTAGGAACAGGGGGGATCCAAGAGACCCAGTACTTC. The encoded protein is CASSLGTGGIQETQYF.

The rearrangement links TRBV7-6 to TRBJ1-4; no definite D call. This CDR3 has 14 amino acids. Between the trimmed V and J ends, which lost 3 bases and 0 bases, there was a span of 5 bases. CDR1 SGHVS and CDR2 FNYEAQ come from the germline V gene. This chain's CDR3 is CASSFGATNEKLFF. Written as DNA, the CDR3 is TGTGCCAGCAGCTTTGGAGCAACTAATGAAAAACTGTTTTTT.

The V and J genes are TRBV5-4 and TRBJ1-3; no definite D call. CDR3 length: 17 residues. The V and J ends lost 0 bases and 0 bases respectively, with 13 bases between them. Germline V gives CDR1 SGHNT, CDR2 YYREEE (reference sequence). CDR3 bases: TGTGCCAGCAGCTTGGAGATTGGGCTGACCTCTGGAAACACCATATATTTT. This codes for CASSLEIGLTSGNTIYF.

A single count supports this clone. V and J are TRBV7-9 and TRBJ2-4; 8 nucleotides match TRBD1. The germline gives CDR1 SEHNR, CDR2 FQNEAQ (reference sequence). V shed 5 bases and J 5 bases; nucleotides not matched to a gene: 5. The CDR3 is 14 residues long. The CDR3 DNA sequence: TGTGCCAGCAGCCGTACGGGACAGGAAAACATTCAGTACTTC. Residues: CASSRTGQENIQYF.

The J gene is TRBJ1-2, the V gene TRBV19, with D hard to call. Germline CDR1 LNHDA, CDR2 SQIVND (reference sequence). V lost 6 bases to trimming and J lost 2 bases, with 13 bases between them. There are 14 residues in the CDR3. CDR3 loop: CASSSTEINYGYTF. CDR3 coding DNA: TGTGCCAGTAGCTCTACGGAGATCAACTATGGCTACACCTTC.

This chain connects TRBV4-2 to TRBJ2-1; 9 bases match TRBD1. The V and J ends lost 3 bases and 0 bases, in that order; junction bases with no gene match: 3. CDR1 is LGHNA, CDR2 YNFKEQ, per germline. The CDR3 loop spans 16 amino acids. CDR3 nucleotide sequence: TGTGCCAGCAGCCAGCCGGGACAGGGCTCCTACAATGAGCAGTTCTTC. Protein product: CASSQPGQGSYNEQFF.

This clone appeared a few times. The chain recombines TRBV7-9 with TRBJ2-2; TRBD1 matches at 10 bases. The CDR3 is made up of 15 amino acids. The J segment lost 6 bases and the V segment lost 3 bases, leaving 4 bases of the junction unmatched. The V gene's germline CDR1 is SEHNR and CDR2 FQNEAQ (reference sequence). The CDR3 protein is CASSLGDRGAGELFF. Here the CDR3 DNA reads TGTGCCAGCAGCTTGGGGGACAGGGGTGCCGGGGAGCTGTTTTTT.

This chain joins TRBV7-2 and TRBJ2-3; D possibly corresponds to TRBD2 (6 bases). Germline V gene data show CDR1 as SGHTA and CDR2 as FQGNSA. V lost 1 base to trimming and J lost 12 bases, with 17 bases between them. The CDR3 is made up of 14 amino acids. CDR3 in DNA: TGTGCCAGCAGCTTAGTAGTGGGGACTTCACTACAGTATTTT. Protein product: CASSLVVGTSLQYF.

This clone was found a few times. This sequence joins TRBV18 and TRBJ1-2; the match to TRBD1 covers 9 bases. CDR1 KGHSH and CDR2 LQKENI come from the germline V gene. V shed 3 bases and J 4 bases; nucleotides not matched to a gene: 3. The length of the CDR3 is 14 residues. The CDR3 nucleotides are TGTGCCAGCTCACCCGGGACAGGGTTCTATGGCTACACCTTC. This translates into CASSPGTGFYGYTF.